The clone carrying this TCR beta chain turned up a few times. The antigen remains unidentified. This entry comes from a study of cytomegalovirus exposure and HLA in healthy donors. Study details: Among the approximately 370 donors who were genotyped, roughly 86% fell in the genetic ancestry cluster that is associated with self-reported Caucasian donors. General observations from the study: A later analysis revealed that TCR association rates differed between HLA loci, peaking at DRB1 and bottoming out at HLA-C. When a later analysis was performed, an Asian-associated ancestry cluster reportedly had fewer N-insertions than the approximately 690-donor mean. Later work associated roughly 15,000 TCR beta sequences with HLA alleles at 0.05 false discovery rate.

V lost 0 bases and J lost 0, with 6 bases in between. This CDR3 region has 15 residues. The V gene's germline CDR1 is SGHAT and CDR2 FQNNGV. With 60 Vbeta and 13 Jbeta primers, the PCR was carried out. Produced via immunoSEQ multiplex PCR; TCRdb's table is partial and in-frame only. This table has more than 85,000 clones, 78% appearing once. This rearrangement joins TRBV11-2 to TRBJ2-1; tentatively, D is TRBD1 (5 bases). The clonotype comes from a man aged 30 to 39 in good health and CMV-seronegative. Specimen: PBMCs. CDR3 residues: CASSLDRDSYNEQFF. The CDR3 nucleotides are TGTGCCAGCAGCTTAGACAGGGACTCCTACAATGAGCAGTTCTTC.